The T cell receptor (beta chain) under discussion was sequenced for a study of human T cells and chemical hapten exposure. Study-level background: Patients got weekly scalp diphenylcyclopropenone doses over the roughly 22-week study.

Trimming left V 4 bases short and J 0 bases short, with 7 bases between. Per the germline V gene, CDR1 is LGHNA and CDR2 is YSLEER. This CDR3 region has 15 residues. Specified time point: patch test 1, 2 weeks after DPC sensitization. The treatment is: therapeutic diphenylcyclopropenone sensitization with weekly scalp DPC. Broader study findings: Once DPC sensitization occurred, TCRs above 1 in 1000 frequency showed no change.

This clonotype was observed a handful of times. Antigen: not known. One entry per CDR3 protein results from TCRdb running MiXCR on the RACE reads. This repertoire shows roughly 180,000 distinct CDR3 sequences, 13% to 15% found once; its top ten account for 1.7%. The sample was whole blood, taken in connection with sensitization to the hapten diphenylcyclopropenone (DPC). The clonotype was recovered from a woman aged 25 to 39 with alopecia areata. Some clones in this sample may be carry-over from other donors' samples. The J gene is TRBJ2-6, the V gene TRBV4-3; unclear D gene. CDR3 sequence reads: CASSPVASGANVLTF. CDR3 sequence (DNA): TGCGCCAGCAGCCCGGTTGCCTCTGGGGCCAACGTCCTGACTTTC.